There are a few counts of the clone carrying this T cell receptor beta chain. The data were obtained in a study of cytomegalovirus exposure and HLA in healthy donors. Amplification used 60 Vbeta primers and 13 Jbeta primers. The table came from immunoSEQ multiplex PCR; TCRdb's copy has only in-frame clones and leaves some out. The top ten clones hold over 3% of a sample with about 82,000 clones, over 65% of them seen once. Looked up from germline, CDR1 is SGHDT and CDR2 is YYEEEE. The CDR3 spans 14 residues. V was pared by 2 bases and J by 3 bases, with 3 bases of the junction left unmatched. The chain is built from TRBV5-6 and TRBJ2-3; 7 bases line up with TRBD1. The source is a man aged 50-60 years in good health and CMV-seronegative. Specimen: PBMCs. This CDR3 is CASSFQQGTDTQYF. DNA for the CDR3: TGTGCCAGCAGCTTCCAACAGGGGACAGATACGCAGTATTTT. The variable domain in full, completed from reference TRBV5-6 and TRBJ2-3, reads DAGVTQSPTHLIKTRGQQVTLRCSPKSGHDTVSWYQQALGQGPQFIFQYYEEEERQRGNFPDRFSGHQFPNYSSELNVNALLLGDSALYLCASSFQQGTDTQYFGPGTRLTVL.